The rows below give T cell receptor beta chains drawn from one sample of a study of blood T cell repertoires in COVID-19. This table comes from immunoSEQ multiplex PCR, and its TCRdb copy is limited to in-frame clones, with some not included. Of 85,000 to 120,000 clones listed, 87% are singletons. The sample consisted of peripheral blood. The receptors were gathered from a man aged 45 to 65 with active COVID-19. Both conserved end residues are part of each CDR3. Each record gives: V gene, D gene, clone size, J gene, CDR3 DNA, CDR3 protein. A D gene is named only where the DNA matches it firmly. Only part of the rows carry a size: once, few, many, or a class if the clone is expanded.

TRBV5-6	NA	NA	TRBJ1-2	TGTGCCAGCAGCTACTGGTATCGGGTTCGGATCGGCAACCATGGCTACACCTTC	CASSYWYRVRIGNHGYTF
TRBV11-2	TRBD1	NA	TRBJ1-1	TGTGCCAGCAGCCTGGACAGGGGATGGGGAGATGCTTTCTTT	CASSLDRGWGDAFF
TRBV2	TRBD1	once	TRBJ2-5	TGTGCCAGCAGCGGGAACAGGGGTGAGACCCAGTACTTC	CASSGNRGETQYF
TRBV5-1	NA	NA	TRBJ2-1	TGCGCCAGCAGCTTGTGGGGGCAGGGTCCCATCGATGAGCAGTTCTTC	CASSLWGQGPIDEQFF
TRBV4-1	TRBD1	NA	TRBJ1-2	TGCGCCAGCAGCCAAGGAACCGGGACAGGGAAGAATGGCTACACCTTC	CASSQGTGTGKNGYTF
TRBV19	TRBD2	NA	TRBJ2-2	TGTGCCAGTACCTCGGGACTAGCGGGGGGGCTCGGCACCGGGGAGCTGTTTTTT	CASTSGLAGGLGTGELFF
TRBV6-5	TRBD1	NA	TRBJ2-7	TGTGCCAGCAGGGCGACAGGGACAAGCTCCTACGAGCAGTACTTC	CASRATGTSSYEQYF
TRBV9	NA	NA	TRBJ2-7	TGTGCCAGCAGCGTAGACGGTAGGCCAGGGGCTGGCGAGCAGTACTTC	CASSVDGRPGAGEQYF
TRBV10-3	TRBD1	NA	TRBJ2-2	TGTGCCATCCGGGGACAGCCGAACACCGGGGAGCTGTTTTTT	CAIRGQPNTGELFF
TRBV10-2	NA	NA	TRBJ2-2	TGCGCCAGCAGTGAGTCCACGGGGGTTGGAACCGGGGAGCTGTTTTTT	CASSESTGVGTGELFF
TRBV19	NA	NA	TRBJ1-6	TGTGCCAGTAGTAGGGGCGCTAATTCACCCCTCCACTTT	CASSRGANSPLHF
TRBV4-1	TRBD2	NA	TRBJ2-1	TGCGCCAGCCGGACTGGGACTAGTACAATGCAGCAGTTCTTC	CASRTGTSTMQQFF
TRBV7-2	TRBD1	NA	TRBJ1-2	TGTGCCAGCAGCCAGCAGTCGGGGCAGGGGGGCTATGGCTACACCTTC	CASSQQSGQGGYGYTF
TRBV9	TRBD2	NA	TRBJ2-3	TGTGCCAGCAGCGTAGCCGAGCGGGGGTCAGATACGCAGTATTTT	CASSVAERGSDTQYF
TRBV4-1	TRBD2	NA	TRBJ2-5	TGCGCCAGCAGCCAAGGGAGGAGCGGGGGGGCGCGAGAGACCCAGTACTTC	CASSQGRSGGARETQYF
TRBV7-2	TRBD2	NA	TRBJ2-7	TGTGCCAGCCGTCGGCAGGGAGGGGCCTACGAGCAGTACTTC	CASRRQGGAYEQYF
TRBV9	TRBD2	NA	TRBJ2-1	TGTGCCAGCAGCGTCGGGACTAGCGGGGGGGCGATCTTC	CASSVGTSGGAIF
TRBV5-4	NA	NA	TRBJ1-2	TGTGCCAGCAGCTTTGCAGGGGCGAGGTATGGCTACACCTTC	CASSFAGARYGYTF
TRBV20-1	TRBD1	NA	TRBJ1-2	TGCAGTGCTAGTACAGGGGAAGTCTATGGCTACACCTTC	CSASTGEVYGYTF
TRBV5-8	TRBD1	NA	TRBJ2-5	TGTGCCAGCAGCGGCTGGGGGACAGGGCTACAAGAGACCCAGTACTTC	CASSGWGTGLQETQYF
TRBV29-1	TRBD2	NA	TRBJ2-7	TGCAGCGTTGAGGGCAGCGGGGCCTTCTACGAGCAGTACTTC	CSVEGSGAFYEQYF
TRBV7-9	TRBD1	NA	TRBJ1-1	TGTGCCAGCAGCTCCCAGACAGGGGTGAACACTGAAGCTTTCTTT	CASSSQTGVNTEAFF
TRBV5-1	TRBD2	NA	TRBJ2-1	TGCGCCAGCAGCCCACTGACTAGCGGGGGGGCCAATGAGCAGTTCTTC	CASSPLTSGGANEQFF
TRBV27	NA	NA	TRBJ1-6	TGTGCCAGCAGTTTAAGACAACGATCACCCCTCCACTTT	CASSLRQRSPLHF
TRBV10-3	NA	NA	TRBJ1-1	TGTGCCATCAGCGTTACCCAGGGGCAGGACACTGAAGCTTTCTTT	CAISVTQGQDTEAFF
TRBV7-8	TRBD2	NA	TRBJ2-3	TGTGCCAGCAGCTTAGATGTAGCGGGGGGCGTAAGCTCTAGCACAGATACGCAGTATTTT	CASSLDVAGGVSSSTDTQYF
TRBV5-6	NA	NA	TRBJ2-7	TGTGCCAGCAGCTTGATGGGGCAACGCGAGCAGTACTTC	CASSLMGQREQYF
TRBV19	TRBD2	NA	TRBJ2-3	TGTGCCAGTAGTATTCAGGAGGGTAGCGGGGCCTACACAGATACGCAGTATTTT	CASSIQEGSGAYTDTQYF
TRBV7-9	NA	few	TRBJ2-7	TGTGCCAGCAGTTCCCAGGGGTTTGGGTTCGAGCAGTACTTC	CASSSQGFGFEQYF
TRBV12-3/TRBV12-4	TRBD1	NA	TRBJ2-1	TGTGCCAGCAGGCCGGGACAGGGTTCTGAGCAGTTCTTC	CASRPGQGSEQFF
TRBV21-1	NA	NA	TRBJ1-2	TGTGCCAGCAGCAGAGGAGCCGGGACAGGGAATGGCTACACCTTC	CASSRGAGTGNGYTF
TRBV6-5	NA	NA	TRBJ1-1	TGTGCCAGCAGTAAGAGGAACACTGAAGCTTTCTTT	CASSKRNTEAFF
TRBV6-6	TRBD1	NA	TRBJ1-2	TGTGCCAGCGGGGACAGGGCGGGGGATGGCTACACCTTC	CASGDRAGDGYTF
TRBV13	NA	once	TRBJ1-2	TGTGCCAGCAGATCTCTCGGATGGGGCGCGGACTATGGCTACACCTTC	CASRSLGWGADYGYTF
TRBV7-9	TRBD2	NA	TRBJ2-5	TGTGCCAGCAGCTCCGGCGCGGGGGGCACAGAGACCCAGTACTTC	CASSSGAGGTETQYF
TRBV6-6	TRBD2	NA	TRBJ2-7	TGTGCCAGCAGCCTACTAGCGAAAAAGAGCGAGCAGTACTTC	CASSLLAKKSEQYF
TRBV27	NA	few	TRBJ1-5	TGTGCCAGCAGTTTAGGAGGGGCGAGGGAGCCCCAGCATTTT	CASSLGGAREPQHF